Shown below are 18 T cell receptor beta chains from a single sample sequenced in a study of blood T cells in healthy people across ages. With a J-beta primer mix and a sample-barcoded 5' primer, a second PCR ran 7 to 11 cycles. TCRdb re-analysed the 5' RACE reads in MiXCR, keeping a single row per CDR3 protein. This table holds over a million distinct CDR3 sequences, around 59% found once. The sequenced material came from blood. The origin of the receptors is a man aged 18 to 29 in good health.

The rearrangement links TRBV4-1 to TRBJ2-7; 11 positions match TRBD2. The V gene end was trimmed by 5 bases and the J gene end by 9 bases; junction bases not matched to a gene: 12. This CDR3 has 15 residues. Germline CDR1 reads MGHRA; CDR2 reads YSYEKL. DNA for the CDR3: TGCGCCAGCAGCTCAAGTGGACTAGCGGGCACGAGGCAGTACTTC. Translated: CASSSSGLAGTRQYF.

The V and J genes are TRBV5-1 and TRBJ2-5; weak D call: TRBD2 (6 bases). V was pared by 4 bases and J by 0 bases, with 19 bases between. Germline CDR1 reads SGHRS; CDR2 reads YFSETQ. There are 17 residues in the CDR3. CDR3: CASSGPGERVYQETQYF. For the CDR3, the DNA is TGCGCCAGCAGCGGCCCGGGAGAGCGGGTGTACCAAGAGACCCAGTACTTC.

In this sample, this clonotype turned up once. The rearrangement uses TRBV5-5 and TRBJ2-1; no definite D call. The V end lost 0 bases, the J end lost 11 bases, and 12 bases lay between the germline ends. Germline V gives CDR1 SGHKS, CDR2 YYEKEE (reference sequence). The CDR3 loop spans 13 amino acids. CDR3: CASSLESLVKQFF. DNA for the CDR3: TGTGCCAGCAGCTTGGAGTCTCTAGTTAAGCAGTTCTTC.

J is TRBJ1-3 and V is TRBV7-2, with TRBD1 matching over 7 bases. Germline lookup yields CDR1 SGHTA and CDR2 FQGNSA. The CDR3 totals 17 residues. V gave up 1 base and J gave up 0 bases; unmatched junction bases: 6. The CDR3 region has the DNA TGTGCCAGCAGCTTAGATCGGGACAGAATCTCTGGAAACACCATATATTTT. The encoded protein is CASSLDRDRISGNTIYF.

This clonotype was counted between two and nine times. The V gene is TRBV3-1, the J gene TRBJ2-5, with unresolved D. V was shortened by 5 bases and J by 5 bases, with 6 bases between the two germline ends. The CDR3 covers 11 residues. Germline V gene data show CDR1 as LGHDT and CDR2 as YNNKEL (reference sequence). The CDR3 sequence is CASSNPETQYF. The DNA for the CDR3 is TGTGCCAGCAGCAACCCGGAGACCCAGTACTTC.

V is TRBV9 and J is TRBJ1-2; TRBD1 is a possible D gene (5 bases). Trimming took 1 base from V and 8 from J, leaving 12 bases between them. In germline, CDR1 is SGDLS, CDR2 YYNGEE. CDR3 length: 13 residues. CDR3 protein: CASSVSRGGGYTF. In nucleotides, the CDR3 is TGTGCCAGCAGCGTATCTAGGGGAGGCGGCTACACCTTC.

The chain employs TRBV27 and TRBJ2-1; D possibly corresponds to TRBD1 (6 bases). Germline loops: CDR1 MNHEY, CDR2 SMNVEV (reference sequence). The CDR3 sequence is 15 residues long. The germline V and J ends were trimmed by 8 bases and 1 base, with 15 bases remaining between them. Written as DNA, the CDR3 is TGTGCCAGCCTCAAAGTGGGGGCATCCTACAATGAGCAGTTCTTC. Amino acids: CASLKVGASYNEQFF.

This chain connects TRBV21-1 to TRBJ2-2; the listed D gene, TRBD2, was not tested against the DNA. TRBV21-1 is a pseudogene segment. The CDR3 is made up of 18 amino acids. The CDR3 loop reads CASSKVTAHPKDTGELFF. The CDR3 DNA sequence: TGTGCCAGCAGCAAAGTTACAGCCCACCCCAAAGACACCGGGGAGCTGTTTTTT.

J is TRBJ1-4 and V is TRBV9; 7 positions match TRBD1. The CDR3 totals 15 residues. The J segment lost 8 bases and the V segment lost 3 bases, leaving 10 bases of the junction unmatched. Germline CDR1 and CDR2: SGDLS and YYNGEE. The CDR3 region is CASSDIQGFGEKLFF. CDR3 in DNA: TGTGCCAGCAGCGATATACAGGGGTTCGGGGAAAAACTGTTTTTT.

CDR3 protein: CASRRDSGSGDTEAFF. The CDR3 DNA follows: TGTGCCAGCAGGCGGGACTCAGGATCGGGGGACACTGAAGCTTTCTTT. The chain couples TRBV12-3 or TRBV12-4 to TRBJ1-1; weak D call: TRBD1 (5 bases). The CDR3 consists of 16 residues. V gave up 6 bases and J gave up 3 bases, with 20 bases separating them.

The chain couples TRBV7-9 to TRBJ1-1; D gene unclear. V was cut by 5 bases and J by 0 bases, with 13 bases left in between. CDR1 is SEHNR, CDR2 FQNEAQ, per germline (reference sequence). This CDR3 is 15 amino acids long. CDR3 nucleotide sequence: TGTGCCAGCAGCCCCGCCGTGGGCATGAACACTGAAGCTTTCTTT. This gives the protein CASSPAVGMNTEAFF.

The J gene is TRBJ2-1, the V gene TRBV27, with D perhaps matching TRBD1 (6 bases). The V and J ends lost 4 bases and 2 bases respectively, with 24 bases between them. The CDR3 covers 19 residues. Germline lookup yields CDR1 MNHEY and CDR2 SMNVEV (reference sequence). CDR3 nucleotides: TGTGCCAGCAGTTACATGTTTGGGGACACTCTTCTAACCTACAATGAGCAGTTCTTC. It is translated as CASSYMFGDTLLTYNEQFF.

This clonotype was counted only a few times. The V gene is TRBV7-9, the J gene TRBJ2-3; D not certain. The V end lost 1 base, the J end lost 0 bases, and 8 bases lay between the germline ends. From germline, CDR1 is SEHNR and CDR2 FQNEAQ (reference sequence). The CDR3 has 15 amino acids. In DNA, the CDR3 is TGTGCCAGCAGCTTAGAGTACTCCAGCACAGATACGCAGTATTTT. Protein: CASSLEYSSTDTQYF.

This clonotype was counted once. This chain links TRBV4-1 with TRBJ2-5, with D unclear. Trimming left V 0 bases short and J 5 bases short, with 10 bases between. This CDR3 region has 14 residues. Germline CDR1 reads MGHRA; CDR2 reads YSYEKL. As DNA, the CDR3 is TGCGCCAGCAGCCAAGACTCCAGCAGGGAGACCCAGTACTTC. Translation gives CASSQDSSRETQYF.

In this sample, this clonotype turned up once. V is TRBV6-1 and J is TRBJ1-5; D is possibly TRBD1 (6 bases). In germline, CDR1 is MNHNS, CDR2 SASEGT. The V and J ends lost 2 bases and 6 bases respectively, with 11 bases between them. The CDR3 extends over 14 amino acids. CDR3 sequence reads: CASSEPRGGQPQHF. In DNA form, the CDR3 reads TGTGCCAGCAGTGAACCCAGGGGAGGTCAGCCCCAGCATTTT.

The chain carries TRBV11-2 and TRBJ2-7; D is ambiguous. The length of the CDR3 is 13 residues. CDR1 and CDR2 from the germline V gene are SGHAT and FQNNGV. The germline V and J ends were trimmed by 7 bases and 4 bases, with 14 bases remaining between them. The chain's CDR3 is CASKKVGQYEQYF. The CDR3, as DNA: TGTGCCAGCAAAAAAGTTGGGCAATACGAGCAGTACTTC.

This chain uses TRBV27 with TRBJ2-7, with TRBD1 matching over 12 bases. CDR1 is MNHEY, CDR2 SMNVEV, per germline (reference sequence). V trimming: 2 bases; J trimming: 5 bases; junction bases outside the gene matches: 4. This CDR3 has 15 residues. The DNA of the CDR3 is TGTGCCAGCAGTTTAAGGGACAGGGGGCGGGACGAGCAGTACTTC. This codes for CASSLRDRGRDEQYF.

In its sample, this clonotype was seen once. The rearrangement uses TRBV7-9 and TRBJ2-7; tentatively, D is TRBD2 (6 bases). The end of the DNA aligns better with TRBJ2-5, so the J call may be wrong. The CDR3 runs 15 residues. Germline loops: CDR1 SEHNR, CDR2 FQNEAQ (reference sequence). CDR3 DNA: TGTGCCAGCAGCTGGGGGGAAGGATTTCGAGAGACCCAGTACTTC. This gives the protein CASSWGEGFRETQYF.